Shown below are 18 T cell receptor beta chains from a single sample sequenced in a study of neurological immune-mediated disorders. A single record per CDR3 protein comes from TCRdb applying MiXCR to the 5' RACE reads. The sample consists of approximately 43,000 distinct CDR3 sequences, around 2.5% of them appearing once. Source material: PBMCs. These TCRs come from a man aged 30-40 years with multiple sclerosis.

This clonotype was seen at least ten times. The chain has TRBV20-1 and TRBJ1-1; possible D gene TRBD1, 6 bases. Trimming pared 0 bases from V and 5 bases from J, leaving 10 bases between. CDR1 and CDR2 from the germline V gene are DFQATT and SNEGSKA (reference sequence). The CDR3 totals 13 residues. The CDR3 loop reads CSAREQGVTEAFF. The CDR3 region has the DNA TGCAGTGCTAGAGAACAGGGAGTGACTGAAGCTTTCTTT.

The table lists this clonotype with many counts. The chain couples TRBV5-1 to TRBJ1-1; D not resolved. Trimming took off 0 bases at V and 7 bases at J, with 10 bases between the two ends. There are 13 residues in the CDR3. Germline V gene sequence: CDR1 SGHRS, CDR2 YFSETQ. In nucleotides, the CDR3 is TGCGCCAGCAGCTTGGCCTCGGGGAATGAAGCTTTCTTT. It yields the protein CASSLASGNEAFF.

There are many counts of this clonotype. This chain links TRBV20-1 with TRBJ2-7, with 10 bases aligning to TRBD1. V lost 6 bases to trimming and J lost 3 bases; unmatched junction nucleotides: 5. The germline V gene encodes CDR1 DFQATT and CDR2 SNEGSKA (reference sequence). The CDR3 length is 13 residues. CDR3 DNA sequence: TGCAGTGCCGGGACAGGGGATCTCTACGAGCAGTACTTC. It yields the protein CSAGTGDLYEQYF.

The V and J genes are TRBV3-1 and TRBJ2-5; D may be TRBD1 (6 bases). The CDR3 is 16 residues long. V gave up 0 bases and J gave up 1 base, with 12 bases separating them. Germline CDR1 LGHDT, CDR2 YNNKEL (reference sequence). The CDR3 sequence is CASSQDSRGFQETQYF. In nucleotides, the CDR3 is TGTGCCAGCAGCCAAGATTCCAGGGGTTTCCAAGAGACCCAGTACTTC.

In its sample, this clonotype was seen many times. The chain is built from TRBV20-1 and TRBJ1-1, with 9 bases identical to TRBD1. The CDR3 covers 14 residues. Germline loops: CDR1 DFQATT, CDR2 SNEGSKA (reference sequence). The junction had 5 bases not matched to a gene; V was cut back by 6 bases and J by 0 bases. CDR3 residues: CSAQGQGLNTEAFF. CDR3 sequence (DNA): TGCAGTGCCCAAGGACAGGGGTTGAACACTGAAGCTTTCTTT.

The rearrangement links TRBV10-1 to TRBJ1-3, with D unclear. Trimming took 8 bases from V and 0 from J, leaving 11 bases between them. This CDR3 has 14 amino acids. CDR1 and CDR2 from the germline V gene are WNHNN and SYGVQD (reference sequence). The CDR3 bases are TGCGCCAGCGGCGACCTCAGCTCTGGAAACACCATATATTTT. As protein: CASGDLSSGNTIYF.

This clonotype showed up many times. This chain connects TRBV20-1 to TRBJ1-1; D is perhaps TRBD1 (5 bases). Germline V lookup: CDR1 DFQATT, CDR2 SNEGSKA (reference sequence). This CDR3 has 14 amino acids. V lost 6 bases and J 3 bases, leaving 17 bases between the germline ends. CDR3 loop: CSAPYLGGDTEAFF. For the CDR3, the DNA is TGCAGTGCCCCCTACCTGGGGGGGGACACTGAAGCTTTCTTT.

This clonotype was picked up many times. The CDR3 sequence: CASSLGVWREQETQYF. The CDR3 bases are TGTGCCAGCAGCTTAGGAGTTTGGCGGGAACAAGAGACCCAGTACTTC. The chain employs TRBV7-2 and TRBJ2-5, with a tentative D call TRBD2 (6 bases). The CDR3 totals 16 residues. The germline gives CDR1 SGHTA, CDR2 FQGNSA. The germline V and J ends were trimmed by 1 base and 2 bases, with 14 bases remaining between them.

This clonotype was detected ten times or more. This sequence joins TRBV20-1 and TRBJ1-5; D remains unclear. The CDR3 extends over 13 amino acids. The germline V and J ends were trimmed by 4 bases and 1 base, with 8 bases remaining between them. Germline V gene lookup returns CDR1 DFQATT and CDR2 SNEGSKA (reference sequence). The CDR3: CSANTRSNQPQHF. In nucleotides, the CDR3 is TGCAGTGCTAACACACGGAGCAATCAGCCCCAGCATTTT.

The table lists this clonotype with many counts. The chain's CDR3 is CSAREFGETKRGANVLTF. The CDR3 coding sequence is TGCAGTGCTAGAGAGTTTGGAGAAACCAAAAGGGGGGCCAACGTCCTGACTTTC. The rearrangement links TRBV20-1 to TRBJ2-6; D is uncertain. Germline CDR1 DFQATT, CDR2 SNEGSKA (reference sequence). With 0 bases removed from V and 4 bases from J, the gap between germline ends came to 19 bases. The CDR3 covers 18 residues.

Many counts were recorded for this clonotype. The rearrangement links TRBV7-2 to TRBJ2-1; 15 bases align to TRBD2. Germline V gives CDR1 SGHTA, CDR2 FQGNSA. CDR3 length: 16 amino acids. Trimming took 3 bases from V and 13 from J; bases not matched to a gene: 10. The CDR3 DNA sequence: TGTGCCAGCAGCTTCAACGGACTAGCGGGGGGGCGTAATCAGTTCTTC. This codes for CASSFNGLAGGRNQFF.

This clonotype was detected ten times or more. The chain combines TRBV7-2 with TRBJ2-5, with D uncertain. Germline CDR1 SGHTA, CDR2 FQGNSA. The CDR3 contains 15 residues. Between the trimmed V and J ends, which lost 1 base and 1 base, there was a span of 10 bases. CDR3 region: CASSLVPGIQETQYF. The CDR3 DNA reads as TGTGCCAGCAGCTTAGTTCCGGGTATCCAAGAGACCCAGTACTTC.

This clonotype was seen many times. The V and J genes are TRBV4-1 and TRBJ2-3, with D unresolved. Germline lookup yields CDR1 MGHRA and CDR2 YSYEKL. V lost 4 bases and J 5 bases, leaving 13 bases between the germline ends. CDR3 size: 14 residues. The CDR3 nucleotides are TGCGCCAGCAGCCGAAACTCCCCTAGAGATACGCAGTATTTT. This sequence encodes CASSRNSPRDTQYF.

This clonotype was picked up many times. This chain uses TRBV14 with TRBJ2-2; TRBD1 might be the D (5 bases). The V end was cut by 3 bases, the J end by 4 bases, with 12 bases between. Germline CDR1 SGHDN, CDR2 FVKESK. This CDR3 is 15 amino acids long. The CDR3 reads CASSQRQRSTGELFF. The CDR3 bases are TGTGCCAGCAGCCAGAGACAGAGGTCCACCGGGGAGCTGTTTTTT.

This clonotype was counted ten times or more. The chain employs TRBV7-9 and TRBJ1-4; D is undetermined. Trimming took 5 bases from V and 0 from J, leaving 10 bases between them. Germline values: CDR1 SEHNR, CDR2 FQNEAQ (reference sequence). CDR3 size: 15 residues. The CDR3 sequence is CASSPTAATNEKLFF. The CDR3 nucleotides are TGTGCCAGCAGCCCCACAGCCGCAACTAATGAAAAACTGTTTTTT.

This clonotype was detected many times. The V and J genes are TRBV29-1 and TRBJ2-7, with 8 bases matching TRBD1. The CDR3 length is 12 residues. The J segment lost 5 bases and the V segment lost 6 bases, leaving 6 bases of the junction unmatched. Germline CDR1 reads SQVTM; CDR2 reads ANQGSEA. The CDR3 loop is CSVGQVVDEQYF. The CDR3 nucleotides are TGCAGCGTGGGACAGGTCGTGGACGAGCAGTACTTC.

This clonotype has at least ten counts. The chain carries TRBV5-1 and TRBJ2-3; TRBD2 matches 9 bases. This CDR3 contains 13 residues. J was trimmed by 6 bases and V by 7 bases; bases with no gene match: 6. Germline V gene lookup returns CDR1 SGHRS and CDR2 YFSETQ. DNA of the CDR3: TGCGCCAGCTCGGTGGCGGGAGGGGATACGCAGTATTTT. Amino acids: CASSVAGGDTQYF.

This clonotype was seen more than once but under ten times. The chain has TRBV5-1 and TRBJ2-7; D could derive from TRBD1 or TRBD2 (6 bases each). Trimming took off 0 bases at V and 3 bases at J, with 19 bases between the two ends. CDR1 is SGHRS and CDR2 is YFSETQ in the germline V gene. CDR3 length: 17 residues. This CDR3 is CASSLVGPGANLYEQYV. The CDR3 bases are TGCGCCAGCAGCTTGGTAGGGCCGGGGGCTAATCTCTACGAGCAGTACGTC.